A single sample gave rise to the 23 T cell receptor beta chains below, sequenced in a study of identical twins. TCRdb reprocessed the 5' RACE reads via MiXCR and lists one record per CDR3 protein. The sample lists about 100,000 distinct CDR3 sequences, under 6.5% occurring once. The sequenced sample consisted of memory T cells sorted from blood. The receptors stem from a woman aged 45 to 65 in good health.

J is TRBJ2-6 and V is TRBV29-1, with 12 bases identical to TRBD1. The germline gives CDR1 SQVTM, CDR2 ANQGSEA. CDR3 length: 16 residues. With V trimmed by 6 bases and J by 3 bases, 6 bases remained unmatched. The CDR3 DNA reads TGCAGCGTATCCGGGACAGGGGGCGTTGGGGCCAACGTCCTGACTTTC. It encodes CSVSGTGGVGANVLTF.

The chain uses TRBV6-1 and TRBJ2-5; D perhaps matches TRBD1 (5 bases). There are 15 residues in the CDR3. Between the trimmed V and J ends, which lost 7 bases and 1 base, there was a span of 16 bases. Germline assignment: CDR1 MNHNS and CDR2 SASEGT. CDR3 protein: CASTLGLNPQETQYF. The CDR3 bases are TGTGCCAGCACCCTGGGGCTGAATCCCCAAGAGACCCAGTACTTC.

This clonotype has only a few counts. DNA for the CDR3: TGTGCCAGCAGCCCTCAGACTAGCGGGAGATCAGATACGCAGTATTTT. Its protein is CASSPQTSGRSDTQYF. The chain joins TRBV3-1 to TRBJ2-3; 12 positions agree with TRBD2. V lost 4 bases to trimming and J lost 4 bases; unmatched junction nucleotides: 6. In germline, CDR1 is LGHDT, CDR2 YNNKEL (reference sequence). The CDR3 spans 16 residues.

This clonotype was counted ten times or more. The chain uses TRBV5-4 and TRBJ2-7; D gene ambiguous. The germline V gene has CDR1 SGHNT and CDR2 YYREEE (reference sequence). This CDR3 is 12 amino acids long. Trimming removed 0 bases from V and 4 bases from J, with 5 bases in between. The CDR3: CASSLDGYEQYF. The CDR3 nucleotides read TGTGCCAGCAGCTTGGATGGATACGAGCAGTACTTC.

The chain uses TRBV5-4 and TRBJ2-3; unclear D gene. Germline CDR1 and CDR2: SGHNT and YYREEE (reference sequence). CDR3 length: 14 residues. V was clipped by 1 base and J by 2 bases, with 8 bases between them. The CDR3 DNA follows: TGTGCCAGCAGCTTGTCTGGAGCCACAGATACGCAGTATTTT. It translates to CASSLSGATDTQYF. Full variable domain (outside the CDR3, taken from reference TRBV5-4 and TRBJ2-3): ETGVTQSPTHLIKTRGQQVTLRCSSQSGHNTVSWYQQALGQGPQFIFQYYREEENGRGNFPPRFSGLQFPNYSSELNVNALELDDSALYLCASSLSGATDTQYFGPGTRLTVL.

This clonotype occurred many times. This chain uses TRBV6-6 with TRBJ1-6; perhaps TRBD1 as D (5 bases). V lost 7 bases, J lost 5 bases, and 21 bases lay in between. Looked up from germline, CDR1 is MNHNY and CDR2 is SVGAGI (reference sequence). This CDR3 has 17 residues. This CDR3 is CASKPGRGSGDNSPLHF. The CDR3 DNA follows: TGTGCCAGCAAGCCAGGGAGGGGAAGCGGAGATAATTCACCCCTCCACTTT.

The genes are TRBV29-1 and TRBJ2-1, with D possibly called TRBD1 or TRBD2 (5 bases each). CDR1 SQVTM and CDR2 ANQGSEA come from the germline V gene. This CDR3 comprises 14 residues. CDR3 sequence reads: CSYGGIPGGNEQFF. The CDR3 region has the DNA TGCAGTTATGGGGGTATTCCTGGGGGCAATGAGCAGTTCTTC.

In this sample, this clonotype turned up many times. The CDR3 loop is CASSAGTSRYPYEQYV. The CDR3 DNA reads TGCGCCAGCAGCGCGGGGACTAGCCGATACCCCTACGAGCAGTACGTC. J is TRBJ2-7 and V is TRBV5-1, with TRBD2 identical over 9 bases. There are 16 residues in the CDR3. V lost 4 bases and J lost 2; bases outside the gene matches: 10. Germline CDR1 reads SGHRS; CDR2 reads YFSETQ.

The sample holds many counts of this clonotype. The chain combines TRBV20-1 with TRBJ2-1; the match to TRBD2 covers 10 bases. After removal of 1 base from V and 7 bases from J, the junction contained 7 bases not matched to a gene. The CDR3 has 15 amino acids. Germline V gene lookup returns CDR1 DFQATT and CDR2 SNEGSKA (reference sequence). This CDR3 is CSARASSGRLNEQFF. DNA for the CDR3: TGCAGTGCTAGAGCGAGTAGCGGGAGGCTTAATGAGCAGTTCTTC.

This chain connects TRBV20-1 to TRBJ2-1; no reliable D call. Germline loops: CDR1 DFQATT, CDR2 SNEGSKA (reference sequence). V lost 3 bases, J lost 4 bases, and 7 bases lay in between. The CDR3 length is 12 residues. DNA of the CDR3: TGCAGTGCTAGGATCTCATACAATGAGCAGTTCTTC. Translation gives CSARISYNEQFF.

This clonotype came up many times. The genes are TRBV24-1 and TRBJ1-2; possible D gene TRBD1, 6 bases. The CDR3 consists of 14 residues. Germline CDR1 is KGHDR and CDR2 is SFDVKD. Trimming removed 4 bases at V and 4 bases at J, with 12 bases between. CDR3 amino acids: CATSERTGFYGYTF. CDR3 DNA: TGTGCCACCAGTGAGCGTACAGGGTTCTATGGCTACACCTTC.

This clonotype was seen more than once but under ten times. CDR3 DNA sequence: TGCAGTGCCCAAAGGGGCAGGGGGCAAGAGACCCAGTACTTC. Its protein product is CSAQRGRGQETQYF. The rearrangement links TRBV20-1 to TRBJ2-5; 7 nucleotides agree with TRBD1. J gave up 2 bases and V 6 bases, and 9 bases lay outside the gene matches. The CDR3 runs to 14 residues. The germline CDR1 and CDR2 sequences are DFQATT and SNEGSKA (reference sequence).

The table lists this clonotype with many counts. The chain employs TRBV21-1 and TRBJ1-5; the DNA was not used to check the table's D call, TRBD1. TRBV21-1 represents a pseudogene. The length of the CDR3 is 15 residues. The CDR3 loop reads CASNLDRVYNQPQHF. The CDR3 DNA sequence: TGTGCCAGCAACCTGGACAGGGTTTACAATCAGCCCCAGCATTTT.

CDR3 DNA sequence: TGTGCCAGCAGCCCTGATGAAGAGACCCAGTACTTC. Amino acids: CASSPDEETQYF. The rearrangement uses TRBV11-2 and TRBJ2-5; D is unresolved. With 5 bases removed from V and 3 bases from J, the gap between germline ends came to 7 bases. Germline V CDR1 and CDR2: SGHAT, FQNNGV. The CDR3 has 12 residues. The full variable domain, its missing parts supplied by reference TRBV11-2 and TRBJ2-5, is EAGVAQSPRYKIIEKRQSVAFWCNPISGHATLYWYQQILGQGPKLLIQFQNNGVVDDSQLPKDRFSAERLKGVDSTLKIQPAKLEDSAVYLCASSPDEETQYFGPGTRLLVL.

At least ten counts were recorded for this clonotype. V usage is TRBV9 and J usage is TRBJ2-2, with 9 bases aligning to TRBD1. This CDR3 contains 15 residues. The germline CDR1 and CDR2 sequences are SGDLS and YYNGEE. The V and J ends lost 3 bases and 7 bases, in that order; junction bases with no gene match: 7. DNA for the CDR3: TGTGCCAGCAGCGCACAACAGGGGGCCCTCGGGGAGCTGTTTTTT. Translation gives CASSAQQGALGELFF.

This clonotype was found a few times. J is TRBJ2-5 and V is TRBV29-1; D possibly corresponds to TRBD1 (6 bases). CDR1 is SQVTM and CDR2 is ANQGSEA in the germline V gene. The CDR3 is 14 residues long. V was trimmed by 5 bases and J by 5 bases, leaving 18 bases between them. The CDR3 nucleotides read TGCAGCGTTATAGGGCCAGGGGATGGGGAGACCCAGTACTTC. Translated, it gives CSVIGPGDGETQYF.

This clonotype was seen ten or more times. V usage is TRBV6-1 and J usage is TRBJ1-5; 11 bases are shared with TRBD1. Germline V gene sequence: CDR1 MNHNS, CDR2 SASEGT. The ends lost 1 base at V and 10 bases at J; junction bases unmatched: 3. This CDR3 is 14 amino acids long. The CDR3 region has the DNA TGTGCCAGCAGTGAAGGGACAGGGGGCCTACCCCAGCATTTT. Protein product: CASSEGTGGLPQHF.

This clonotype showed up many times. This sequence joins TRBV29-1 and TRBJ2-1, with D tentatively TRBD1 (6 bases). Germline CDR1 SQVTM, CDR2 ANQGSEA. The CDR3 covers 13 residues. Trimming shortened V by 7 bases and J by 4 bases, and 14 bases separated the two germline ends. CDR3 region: CSASNRVYNEQFF. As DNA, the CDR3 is TGCAGCGCCTCAAACAGGGTTTACAATGAGCAGTTCTTC.

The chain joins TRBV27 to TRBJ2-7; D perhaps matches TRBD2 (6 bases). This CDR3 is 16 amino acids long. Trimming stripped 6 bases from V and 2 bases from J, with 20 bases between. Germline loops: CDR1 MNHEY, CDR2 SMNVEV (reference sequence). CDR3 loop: CASSELAEGFAYEQYF. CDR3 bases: TGTGCCAGCAGCGAACTCGCGGAGGGGTTCGCCTACGAGCAGTACTTC.

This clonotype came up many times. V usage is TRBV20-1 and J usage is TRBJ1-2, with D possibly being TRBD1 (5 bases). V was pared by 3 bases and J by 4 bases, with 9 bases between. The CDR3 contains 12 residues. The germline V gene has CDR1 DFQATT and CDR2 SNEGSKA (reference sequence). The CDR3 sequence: CSASRGGYGYTF. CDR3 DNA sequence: TGCAGTGCTAGTCGGGGCGGCTATGGCTACACCTTC.

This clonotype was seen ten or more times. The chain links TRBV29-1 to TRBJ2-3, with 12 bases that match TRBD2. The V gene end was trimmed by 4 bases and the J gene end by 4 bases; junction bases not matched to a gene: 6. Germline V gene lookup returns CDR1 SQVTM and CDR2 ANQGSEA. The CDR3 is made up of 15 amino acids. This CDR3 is CSVVDSSGRADTQYF. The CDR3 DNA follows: TGCAGCGTTGTTGATTCTAGCGGGAGGGCAGATACGCAGTATTTT.

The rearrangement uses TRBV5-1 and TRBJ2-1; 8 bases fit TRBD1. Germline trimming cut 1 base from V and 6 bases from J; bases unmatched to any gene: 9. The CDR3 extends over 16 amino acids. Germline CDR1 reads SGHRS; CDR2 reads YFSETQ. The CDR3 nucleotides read TGCGCCAGCAGCTTGTCCGCAGGGGGCGAGGGCAATGAGCAGTTCTTC. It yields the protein CASSLSAGGEGNEQFF. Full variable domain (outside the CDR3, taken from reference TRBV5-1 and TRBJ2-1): KAGVTQTPRYLIKTRGQQVTLSCSPISGHRSVSWYQQTPGQGLQFLFEYFSETQRNKGNFPGRFSGRQFSNSRSEMNVSTLELGDSALYLCASSLSAGGEGNEQFFGPGTRLTVL.

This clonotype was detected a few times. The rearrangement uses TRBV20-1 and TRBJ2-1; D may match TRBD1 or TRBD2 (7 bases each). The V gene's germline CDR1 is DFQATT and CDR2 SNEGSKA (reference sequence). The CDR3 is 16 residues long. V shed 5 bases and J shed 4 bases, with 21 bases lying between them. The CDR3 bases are TGCAGTGCTGATGGGGGAGGGGGCATCGTTTACAATGAGCAGTTCTTC. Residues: CSADGGGGIVYNEQFF.